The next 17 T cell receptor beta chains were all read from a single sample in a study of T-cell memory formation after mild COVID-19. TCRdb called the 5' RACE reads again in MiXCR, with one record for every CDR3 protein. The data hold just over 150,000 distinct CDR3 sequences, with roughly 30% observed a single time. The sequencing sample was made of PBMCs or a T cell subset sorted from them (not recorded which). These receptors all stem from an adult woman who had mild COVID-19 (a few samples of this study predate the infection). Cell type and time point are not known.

The CDR3 protein is CASSGLGLGGENEQFF. In nucleotides, the CDR3 is TGTGCCAGCAGCGGTTTGGGGCTCGGGGGGGAGAATGAGCAGTTCTTC. The chain recombines TRBV9 with TRBJ2-1; 8 bases are shared with TRBD2. With 3 bases clipped from V and 7 bases from J, the junction kept 12 bases outside the gene matches. The CDR3 is made up of 16 amino acids. Germline V CDR1 and CDR2: SGDLS, YYNGEE. The complete variable domain, with remaining parts taken from reference TRBV9 and TRBJ2-1, reads DSGVTQTPKHLITATGQRVTLRCSPRSGDLSVYWYQQSLDQGLQFLIQYYNGEERAKGNILERFSAQQFPDLHSELNLSSLELGDSALYFCASSGLGLGGENEQFFGPGTRLTVL.

The CDR3 protein is CSATSTEIYEQYF. In DNA form, the CDR3 reads TGCAGTGCCACCTCGACAGAAATCTACGAGCAGTACTTC. The genes are TRBV20-1 and TRBJ2-7; D perhaps matches TRBD1 (5 bases). Germline V lookup: CDR1 DFQATT, CDR2 SNEGSKA (reference sequence). The CDR3 consists of 13 residues. The ends were cut back, 6 bases at V and 3 bases at J, with 15 bases in the middle.

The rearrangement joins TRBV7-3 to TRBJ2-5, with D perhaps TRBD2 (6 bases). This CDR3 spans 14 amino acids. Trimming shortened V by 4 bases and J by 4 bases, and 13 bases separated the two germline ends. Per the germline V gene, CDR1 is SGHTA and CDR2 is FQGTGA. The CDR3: CASSWGPGVETQYF. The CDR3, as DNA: TGTGCCAGCAGCTGGGGACCGGGGGTAGAGACCCAGTACTTC.

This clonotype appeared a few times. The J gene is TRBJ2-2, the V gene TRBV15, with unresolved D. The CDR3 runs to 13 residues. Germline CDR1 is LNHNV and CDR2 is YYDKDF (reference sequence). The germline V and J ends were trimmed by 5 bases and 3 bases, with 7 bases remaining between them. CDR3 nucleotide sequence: TGTGCCACCAGCGGTCGGGACACCGGGGAGCTGTTTTTT. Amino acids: CATSGRDTGELFF.

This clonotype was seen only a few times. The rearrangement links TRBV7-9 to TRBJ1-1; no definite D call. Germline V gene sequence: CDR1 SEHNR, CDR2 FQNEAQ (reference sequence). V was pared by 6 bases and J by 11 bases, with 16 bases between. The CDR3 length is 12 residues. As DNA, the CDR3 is TGTGCCAGCAGACCCATTAGGTTCGGCGCTTTCTTT. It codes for CASRPIRFGAFF.

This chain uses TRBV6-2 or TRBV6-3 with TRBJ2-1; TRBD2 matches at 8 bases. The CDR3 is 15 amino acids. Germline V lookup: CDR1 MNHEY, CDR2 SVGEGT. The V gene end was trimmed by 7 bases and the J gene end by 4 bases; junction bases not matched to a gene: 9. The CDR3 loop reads CASTSGRGDYNEQFF. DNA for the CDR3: TGTGCCAGCACCAGTGGGCGGGGGGATTACAATGAGCAGTTCTTC.

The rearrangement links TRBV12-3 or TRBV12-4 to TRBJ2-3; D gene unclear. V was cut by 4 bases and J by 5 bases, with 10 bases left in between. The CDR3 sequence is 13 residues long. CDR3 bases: TGTGCCAGCAGTTCACAATCTGGAGATACGCAGTATTTT. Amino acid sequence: CASSSQSGDTQYF.

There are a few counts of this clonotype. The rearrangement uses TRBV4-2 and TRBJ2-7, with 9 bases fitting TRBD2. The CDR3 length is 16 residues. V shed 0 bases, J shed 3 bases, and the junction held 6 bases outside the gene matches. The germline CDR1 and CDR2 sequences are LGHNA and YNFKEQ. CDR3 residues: CASSQDSAGGVYEQYF. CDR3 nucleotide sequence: TGTGCCAGCAGCCAAGATTCGGCGGGAGGGGTCTACGAGCAGTACTTC.

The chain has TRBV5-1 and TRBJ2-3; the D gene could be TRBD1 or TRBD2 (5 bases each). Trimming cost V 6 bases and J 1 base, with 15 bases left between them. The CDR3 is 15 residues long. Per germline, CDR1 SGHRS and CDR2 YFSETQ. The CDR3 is CASNPSGLGTDTQYF. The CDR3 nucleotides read TGCGCCAGCAACCCTTCGGGGCTTGGCACAGATACGCAGTATTTT.

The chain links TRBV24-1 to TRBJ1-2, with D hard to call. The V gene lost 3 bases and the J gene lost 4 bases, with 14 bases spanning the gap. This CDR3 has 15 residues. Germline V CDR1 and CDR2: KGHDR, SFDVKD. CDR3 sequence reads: CATSDSLGISYGYTF. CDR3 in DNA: TGTGCCACCAGTGATAGTCTCGGGATTTCCTATGGCTACACCTTC.

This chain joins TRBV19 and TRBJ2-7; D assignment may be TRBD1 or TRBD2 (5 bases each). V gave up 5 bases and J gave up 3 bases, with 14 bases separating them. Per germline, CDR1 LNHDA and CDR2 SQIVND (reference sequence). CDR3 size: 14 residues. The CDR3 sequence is CASSVWGRNYEQYF. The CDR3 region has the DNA TGTGCCAGTAGTGTTTGGGGACGGAACTACGAGCAGTACTTC.

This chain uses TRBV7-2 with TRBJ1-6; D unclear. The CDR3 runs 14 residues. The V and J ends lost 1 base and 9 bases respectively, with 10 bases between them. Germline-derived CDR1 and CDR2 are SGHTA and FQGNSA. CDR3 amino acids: CASSLVTSSSPLHF. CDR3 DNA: TGTGCCAGCAGCTTAGTGACCTCGAGTTCACCCCTCCACTTT.

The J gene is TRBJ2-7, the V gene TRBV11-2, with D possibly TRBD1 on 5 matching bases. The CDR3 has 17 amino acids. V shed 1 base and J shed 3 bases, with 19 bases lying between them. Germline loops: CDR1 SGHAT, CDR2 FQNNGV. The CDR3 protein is CASSLVETAKPFYEQYF. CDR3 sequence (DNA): TGTGCCAGCAGCTTAGTCGAGACAGCTAAGCCTTTCTACGAGCAGTACTTC.

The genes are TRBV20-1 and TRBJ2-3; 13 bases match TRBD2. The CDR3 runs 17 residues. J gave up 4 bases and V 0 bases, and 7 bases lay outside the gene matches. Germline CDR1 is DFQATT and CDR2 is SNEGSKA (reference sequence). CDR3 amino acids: CSARDLTSGGAADTQYF. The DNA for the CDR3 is TGCAGTGCTAGAGATCTTACTAGCGGGGGGGCTGCAGATACGCAGTATTTT.

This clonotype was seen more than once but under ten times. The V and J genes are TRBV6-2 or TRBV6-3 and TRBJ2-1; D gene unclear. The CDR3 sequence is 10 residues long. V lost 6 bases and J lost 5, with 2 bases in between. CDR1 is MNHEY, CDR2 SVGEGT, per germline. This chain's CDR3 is CASRDNEQFF. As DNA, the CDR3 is TGTGCCAGCAGGGACAATGAGCAGTTCTTC.

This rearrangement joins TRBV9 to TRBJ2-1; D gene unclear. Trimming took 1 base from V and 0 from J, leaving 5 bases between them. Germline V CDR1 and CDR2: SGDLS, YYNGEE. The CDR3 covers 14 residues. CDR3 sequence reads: CASSVTFSYNEQFF. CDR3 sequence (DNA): TGTGCCAGCAGCGTAACGTTCTCCTACAATGAGCAGTTCTTC.

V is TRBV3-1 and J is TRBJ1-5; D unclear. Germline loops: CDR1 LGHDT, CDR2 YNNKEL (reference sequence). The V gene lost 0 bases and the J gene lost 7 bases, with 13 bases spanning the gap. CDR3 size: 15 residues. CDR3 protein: CASSQDEGFGQPQHF. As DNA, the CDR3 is TGTGCCAGCAGCCAAGATGAGGGTTTCGGACAGCCCCAGCATTTT. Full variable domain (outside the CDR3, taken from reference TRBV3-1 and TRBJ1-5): DTAVSQTPKYLVTQMGNDKSIKCEQNLGHDTMYWYKQDSKKFLKIMFSYNNKELIINETVPNRFSPKSPDKAHLNLHINSLELGDSAVYFCASSQDEGFGQPQHFGDGTRLSIL.